A selection of T cell receptor beta chains follows, all from one sample in a study of vaccination and CD4 T cells after COVID-19. For these receptors, no antigen is known. TCRdb passed the PCR reads through MiXCR, listing each CDR3 protein once. The sample records roughly 15,000 distinct CDR3 sequences, approximately 58% being singletons. This specimen consisted of CD4+ T cells from blood, cultured in vitro, obtained after SARS-CoV-2 vaccination. The receptors were gathered from a human donor who had recovered from COVID-19. Both conserved end residues are part of each CDR3. Each record gives: D gene, clone size, J gene, V gene, CDR3 protein, CDR3 DNA. D genes are given only for firm matches. Clone size is shown for a subset of rows, as once, few, many or a class of expanded clone.

D: TRBD1; size: .; J: TRBJ2-7; V: TRBV6-1; CDR3: CASSRDSHYEQYF; DNA: TGTGCCAGCAGTCGGGACAGTCACTACGAGCAGTACTTC
D: .; size: .; J: TRBJ1-3; V: TRBV7-2; CDR3: CASSSAPGRGNTIYF; DNA: TGTGCCAGCAGCTCCGCTCCGGGACGGGGAAACACCATATATTTT
D: .; size: few; J: TRBJ1-1; V: TRBV29-1; CDR3: CSAPVEPMNTEAFF; DNA: TGCAGCGCGCCCGTCGAGCCCATGAACACTGAAGCTTTCTTT
D: .; size: few; J: TRBJ2-3; V: TRBV6-1; CDR3: CASTTLGWDTQYF; DNA: TGTGCCAGCACCACCTTAGGTTGGGATACGCAGTATTTT
D: .; size: few; J: TRBJ2-2; V: TRBV6-2/TRBV6-3; CDR3: CASSQGSAGELFF; DNA: TGTGCCAGCAGCCAGGGCAGCGCCGGGGAGCTGTTTTTT
D: .; size: .; J: TRBJ2-3; V: TRBV6-1; CDR3: CACRTSDTQYF; DNA: TGTGCCTGCAGGACATCAGATACGCAGTATTTT
D: .; size: .; J: TRBJ1-2; V: TRBV6-5; CDR3: CASSYSRLNYGYTF; DNA: TGTGCCAGCAGTTACTCGCGGTTAAACTATGGCTACACCTTC
D: .; size: once; J: TRBJ1-6; V: TRBV6-5; CDR3: CASSYPRVFPDSPLHF; DNA: TGTGCCAGCAGTTACCCGAGGGTCTTCCCCGATTCACCCCTCCACTTT
D: TRBD1; size: once; J: TRBJ2-7; V: TRBV7-9; CDR3: CASSGTGYEQYF; DNA: TGTGCCAGCAGCGGGACAGGGTACGAGCAGTACTTC
D: .; size: few; J: TRBJ1-2; V: TRBV7-8; CDR3: CASSPGPRDGYTF; DNA: TGTGCCAGCAGCCCGGGACCACGGGATGGCTACACCTTC